This T cell receptor (beta chain) came from a study of blood T cell repertoires in COVID-19. Background on the study: Material from acute and convalescent COVID-19 was sourced from the United States, Italy and Spain.

TCRdb's table, derived via immunoSEQ multiplex PCR, lists solely in-frame clones and lacks some. The repertoire holds more than 300,000 clones, with about four fifths as singletons. For recovered donors of Cohort 3, there were two negative PCRs, clearance, or symptom resolution. This CDR3 has 15 amino acids. Germline-derived CDR1 and CDR2 are SEHNR and FQNEAQ (reference sequence). V was cut by 1 base and J by 2 bases, with 8 bases left in between. The sample taken for sequencing was PBMCs or T cells enriched from blood (not recorded which). This receptor was taken from a woman aged 45 to 65 who had recovered from COVID-19. V gene TRBV7-9 combines with J gene TRBJ1-4; tentative D call: TRBD1 (6 bases). CDR3 region: CASSLETGTNEKLFF. For the CDR3, the DNA is TGTGCCAGCAGCTTAGAGACAGGTACTAATGAAAAACTGTTTTTT.